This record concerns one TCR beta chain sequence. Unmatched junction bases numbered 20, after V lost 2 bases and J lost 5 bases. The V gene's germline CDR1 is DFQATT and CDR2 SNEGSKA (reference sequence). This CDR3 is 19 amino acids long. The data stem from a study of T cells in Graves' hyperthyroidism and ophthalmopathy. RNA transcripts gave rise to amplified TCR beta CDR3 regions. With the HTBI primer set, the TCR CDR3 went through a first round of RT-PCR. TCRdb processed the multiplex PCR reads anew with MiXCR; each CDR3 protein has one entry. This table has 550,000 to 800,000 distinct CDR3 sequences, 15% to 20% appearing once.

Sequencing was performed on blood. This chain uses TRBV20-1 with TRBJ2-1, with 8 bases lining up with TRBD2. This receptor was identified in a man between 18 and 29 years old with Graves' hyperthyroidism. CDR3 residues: CSARNEGGRRWGEHNEQFF. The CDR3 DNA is TGCAGTGCTAGAAATGAGGGCGGGAGGAGGTGGGGGGAGCACAATGAGCAGTTCTTC.